Sequencing of this TCR beta chain was carried out in a study of cytomegalovirus exposure and HLA in healthy donors. Across the whole study: Among around 170 million T cells, an earlier analysis found around 100 million unique TCR beta sequences. Whole-study results and caveats: The number of N-insertions in an Asian-associated ancestry cluster was reportedly below the approximately 700-donor mean in a later analysis.

Healthy bone marrow donors supplied every sample. Use of 60 Vbeta and 13 Jbeta primers characterized the PCR. TCRdb's table, derived via immunoSEQ multiplex PCR, lists solely in-frame clones and lacks some. The table lists 150,000 or so clones, with 1.6% in the top ten. Trimming took 0 bases from V and 0 from J, leaving 6 bases between them. The germline V gene has CDR1 MNHEY and CDR2 SVGAGI. CDR3 length: 14 amino acids. Regarding this clone: Its antigen is not identified.

This clonotype was obtained from a woman between 35 and 50 years old in good health and CMV-seropositive. What was sequenced was PBMCs. This chain connects TRBV6-5 to TRBJ2-7; no firm D call. CDR3 sequence reads: CASSYSALSYEQYF. CDR3 nucleotides: TGTGCCAGCAGTTACTCGGCCCTCTCCTACGAGCAGTACTTC.